This T cell receptor (beta chain) was recorded in a study of T cells in Graves' hyperthyroidism and ophthalmopathy. Study-level information: Blood was drawn when the patient was first diagnosed and still untreated.

CDR1 MGHDK and CDR2 SYGVNS come from the germline V gene. The V end was cut by 3 bases, the J end by 0 bases, with 3 bases between. There are 14 residues in the CDR3. Concerning this clonotype itself: What it recognizes is unknown.

Study-wide points: The model identified upcoming ophthalmopathy a median approximately six months ahead of onset.

Amplified TCR beta CDR3 regions derived from RNA transcripts. The study used the HTBI primer set for a first-round RT-PCR of the TCR CDR3. TCRdb itself ran the multiplex PCR reads through MiXCR, one entry per CDR3 protein. The sample has 730,000 or so distinct CDR3 sequences, approximately 18% seen once; the top ten hold around 17%. This chain joins TRBV25-1 and TRBJ2-6, with no clear D. This clonotype was obtained from a woman aged 45-65 years with Graves' hyperthyroidism that later progressed to Graves' ophthalmopathy. Sequencing input: blood. The CDR3 here is CASSDTSGANVLTF. DNA for the CDR3: TGTGCCAGCAGTGATACCTCTGGGGCCAACGTCCTGACTTTC.